This TCR beta chain was recorded in a study of beta chain features in type 1 diabetes. The table lists this clone with a few counts. cDNA synthesis used the whole RNA isolate, giving expressed TCRB sequences. The table came from immunoSEQ multiplex PCR; TCRdb's copy has only in-frame clones and leaves some out. The data contain 360,000 or so clones, around 20% of them singletons. V was pared by 7 bases and J by 4 bases, with 10 bases between. CDR1 and CDR2 from the germline V gene are SGHTA and FQGTGA. This CDR3 region has 12 residues. The chain is built from TRBV7-3 and TRBJ1-1; TRBD1 might be the D (5 bases). This receptor was identified in a young woman in good health. The sample was naive CD4+ T cells from blood. DNA of the CDR3: TGTGCCAGCAAAGGGCAGGGCACTGAAGCTTTCTTT. It encodes CASKGQGTEAFF.